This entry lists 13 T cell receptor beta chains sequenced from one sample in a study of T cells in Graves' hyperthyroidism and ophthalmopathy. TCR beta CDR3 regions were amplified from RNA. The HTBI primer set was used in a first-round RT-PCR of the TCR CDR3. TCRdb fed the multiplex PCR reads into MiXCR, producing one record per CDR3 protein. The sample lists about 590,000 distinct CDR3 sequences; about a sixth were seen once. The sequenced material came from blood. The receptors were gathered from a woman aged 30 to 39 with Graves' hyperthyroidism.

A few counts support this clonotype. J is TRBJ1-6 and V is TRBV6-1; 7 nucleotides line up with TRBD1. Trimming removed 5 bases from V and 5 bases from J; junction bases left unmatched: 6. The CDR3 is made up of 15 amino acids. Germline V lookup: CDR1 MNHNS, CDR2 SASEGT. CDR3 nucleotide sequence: TGTGCCAGCAGTCGTACTGGACAGGATAATTCACCCCTCCACTTT. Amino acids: CASSRTGQDNSPLHF.

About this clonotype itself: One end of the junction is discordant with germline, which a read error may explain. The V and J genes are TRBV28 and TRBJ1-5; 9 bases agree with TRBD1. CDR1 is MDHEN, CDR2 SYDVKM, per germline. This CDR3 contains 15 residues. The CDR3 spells CASSSGQGDNRPQHF. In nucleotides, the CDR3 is TGTGCCAGCAGTTCGGGACAGGGAGACAATCGGCCCCAGCATTTT.

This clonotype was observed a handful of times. DNA of the CDR3: TGCAGCGCGCCCGGGACTAGCGGGAGGGACCACAATGAGCAGTTCTTC. Its protein is CSAPGTSGRDHNEQFF. The chain recombines TRBV29-1 with TRBJ2-1, with TRBD2 matching over 16 bases. Germline V lookup: CDR1 SQVTM, CDR2 ANQGSEA. CDR3 size: 16 residues. With 7 bases clipped from V and 5 bases from J, the junction kept 8 bases outside the gene matches.

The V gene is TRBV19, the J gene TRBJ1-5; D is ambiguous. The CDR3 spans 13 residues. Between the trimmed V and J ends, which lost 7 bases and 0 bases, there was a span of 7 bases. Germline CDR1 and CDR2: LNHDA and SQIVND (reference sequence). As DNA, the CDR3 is TGTGCCAGTACTCAATATAGCAATCAGCCCCAGCATTTT. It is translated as CASTQYSNQPQHF.

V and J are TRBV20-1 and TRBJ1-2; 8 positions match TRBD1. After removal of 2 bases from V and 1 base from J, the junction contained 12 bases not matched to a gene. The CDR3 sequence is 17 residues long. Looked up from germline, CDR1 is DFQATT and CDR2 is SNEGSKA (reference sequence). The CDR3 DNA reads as TGCAGTGCTAGACCTCCGGGACAGGAAACCCTTAACTATGGCTACACCTTC. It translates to CSARPPGQETLNYGYTF.

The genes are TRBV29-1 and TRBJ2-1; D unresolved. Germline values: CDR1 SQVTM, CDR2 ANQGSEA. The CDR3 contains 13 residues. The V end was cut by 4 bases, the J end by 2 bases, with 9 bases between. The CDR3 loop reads CSVGSSPYNEQFF. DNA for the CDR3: TGCAGCGTTGGGAGCAGCCCCTACAATGAGCAGTTCTTC.

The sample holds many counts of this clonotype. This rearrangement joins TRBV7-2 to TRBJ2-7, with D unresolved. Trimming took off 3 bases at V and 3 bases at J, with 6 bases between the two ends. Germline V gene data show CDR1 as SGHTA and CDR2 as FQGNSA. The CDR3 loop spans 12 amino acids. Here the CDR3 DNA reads TGTGCCAGCAGCTTTTCCAACTACGAGCAGTACTTC. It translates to CASSFSNYEQYF. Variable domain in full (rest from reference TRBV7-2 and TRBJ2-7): GAGVSQSPSNKVTEKGKDVELRCDPISGHTALYWYRQSLGQGLEFLIYFQGNSAPDKSGLPSDRFSAERTGGSVSTLTIQRTQQEDSAVYLCASSFSNYEQYFGPGTRLTVT.

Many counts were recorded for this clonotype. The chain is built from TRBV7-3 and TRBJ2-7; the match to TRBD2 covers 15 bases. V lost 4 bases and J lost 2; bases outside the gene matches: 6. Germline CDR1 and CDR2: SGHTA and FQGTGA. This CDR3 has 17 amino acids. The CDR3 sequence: CASSSSGLAGGPYEQYF. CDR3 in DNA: TGTGCCAGCAGCTCCTCGGGACTAGCGGGAGGCCCCTACGAGCAGTACTTC.

CDR3 sequence: CASSSRGLSGEQFF. CDR3 nucleotides: TGTGCCAGTAGTTCTCGGGGACTTTCTGGGGAGCAGTTCTTC. The genes are TRBV19 and TRBJ2-1; tentatively, D is TRBD2 (6 bases). Germline V CDR1 and CDR2: LNHDA, SQIVND (reference sequence). Trimming left V 5 bases short and J 10 bases short, with 18 bases between. CDR3 length equals 14 residues.

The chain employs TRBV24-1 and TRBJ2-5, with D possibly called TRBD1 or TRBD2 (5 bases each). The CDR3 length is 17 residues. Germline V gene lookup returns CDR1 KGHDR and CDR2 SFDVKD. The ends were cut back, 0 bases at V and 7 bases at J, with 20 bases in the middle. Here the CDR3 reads CATSDLREPGRAGTQYF. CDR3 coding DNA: TGTGCCACCAGTGATTTGAGGGAGCCCGGCAGGGCCGGGACCCAGTACTTC.

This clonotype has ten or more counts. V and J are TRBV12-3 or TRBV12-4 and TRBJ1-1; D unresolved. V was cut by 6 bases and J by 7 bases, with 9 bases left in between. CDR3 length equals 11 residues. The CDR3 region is CASRIGYEAFF. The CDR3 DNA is TGTGCCAGCAGGATAGGGTATGAAGCTTTCTTT.

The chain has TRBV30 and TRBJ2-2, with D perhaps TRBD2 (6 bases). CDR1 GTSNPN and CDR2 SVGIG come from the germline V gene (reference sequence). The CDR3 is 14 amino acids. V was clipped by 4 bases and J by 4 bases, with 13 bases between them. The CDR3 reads CAWTIAEPTGELFF. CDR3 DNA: TGTGCCTGGACTATAGCGGAGCCCACCGGGGAGCTGTTTTTT. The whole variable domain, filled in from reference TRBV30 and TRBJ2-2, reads SQTIHQWPATLVQPVGSPLSLECTVEGTSNPNLYWYRQAAGRGLQLLFYSVGIGQISSEVPQNLSASRPQDRQFILSSKKLLLSDSGFYLCAWTIAEPTGELFFGEGSRLTVL.

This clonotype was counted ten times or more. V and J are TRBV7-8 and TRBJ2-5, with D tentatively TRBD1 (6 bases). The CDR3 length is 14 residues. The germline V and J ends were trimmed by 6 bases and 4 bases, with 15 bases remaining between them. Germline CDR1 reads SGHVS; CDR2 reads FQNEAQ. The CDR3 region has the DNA TGTGCCAGCAGTCCACAGGGCGTCGGAGAGACCCAGTACTTC. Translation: CASSPQGVGETQYF.